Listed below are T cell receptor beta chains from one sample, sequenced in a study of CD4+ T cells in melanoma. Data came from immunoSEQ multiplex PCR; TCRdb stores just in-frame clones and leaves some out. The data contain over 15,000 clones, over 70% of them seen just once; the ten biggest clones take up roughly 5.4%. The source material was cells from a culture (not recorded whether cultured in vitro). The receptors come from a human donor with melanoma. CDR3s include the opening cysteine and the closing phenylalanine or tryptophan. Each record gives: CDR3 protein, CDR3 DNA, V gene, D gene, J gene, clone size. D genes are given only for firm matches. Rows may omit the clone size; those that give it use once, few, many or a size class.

CDR3aa: CATSSGQGIGETQYF
CDR3nt: TGTGCCACCAGCTCCGGACAGGGGATTGGGGAGACCCAGTACTTC
v_gene: TRBV15
d_gene: TRBD1
j_gene: TRBJ2-5
abundance: -

CDR3aa: CASMAGPGNIQYF
CDR3nt: TGTGCCAGCATGGCCGGACCGGGAAACATTCAGTACTTC
v_gene: TRBV2
d_gene: -
j_gene: TRBJ2-4
abundance: few

CDR3aa: CASSSTGTGGTEAFF
CDR3nt: TGTGCCAGCAGTTCCACCGGGACAGGGGGCACTGAAGCTTTCTTT
v_gene: TRBV5-4
d_gene: TRBD1
j_gene: TRBJ1-1
abundance: -

CDR3aa: CASSSGLAGPTGELFF
CDR3nt: TGTGCCAGCAGCTCGGGACTAGCGGGCCCCACCGGGGAGCTGTTTTTT
v_gene: TRBV7-2
d_gene: TRBD2
j_gene: TRBJ2-2
abundance: medium-sized

CDR3aa: CASSFREGKGPEAFF
CDR3nt: TGTGCCAGCAGCTTTCGTGAGGGAAAAGGGCCCGAAGCTTTCTTT
v_gene: TRBV11-2
d_gene: -
j_gene: TRBJ1-1
abundance: -

CDR3aa: CASSLESGLGTQYF
CDR3nt: TGCGCCAGCAGCTTGGAGTCAGGGTTAGGGACCCAGTACTTC
v_gene: TRBV5-1
d_gene: -
j_gene: TRBJ2-5
abundance: -

CDR3aa: CASSYYRVEGYTF
CDR3nt: TGTGCCAGCAGCTATTACAGGGTGGAGGGCTACACCTTC
v_gene: TRBV11-2
d_gene: -
j_gene: TRBJ1-2
abundance: -

CDR3aa: CASSSWDRGYQETQYF
CDR3nt: TGTGCCAGCAGCAGCTGGGACAGGGGATACCAAGAGACCCAGTACTTC
v_gene: TRBV5-4
d_gene: TRBD1
j_gene: TRBJ2-5
abundance: -

CDR3aa: CASNPRGADGELFF
CDR3nt: TGTGCCAGCAACCCTCGGGGGGCGGACGGGGAGCTGTTTTTT
v_gene: TRBV5-5
d_gene: -
j_gene: TRBJ2-2
abundance: -

CDR3aa: CAISAYSNEQFF
CDR3nt: TGTGCCATCAGTGCCTACTCCAATGAGCAGTTCTTC
v_gene: TRBV10-3
d_gene: -
j_gene: TRBJ2-1
abundance: -

CDR3aa: CASSLATGGSYGYTF
CDR3nt: TGTGCCAGCAGCTTGGCCACAGGTGGTAGCTATGGCTACACCTTC
v_gene: TRBV5-4
d_gene: -
j_gene: TRBJ1-2
abundance: -

CDR3aa: CASSNRDRGLGETQYF
CDR3nt: TGCGCCAGCAGCAACCGGGACAGGGGGCTCGGAGAGACCCAGTACTTC
v_gene: TRBV5-1
d_gene: TRBD1
j_gene: TRBJ2-5
abundance: -

CDR3aa: CASGSDSLSNQPQHF
CDR3nt: TGTGCTAGTGGATCCGACAGCCTTAGCAATCAGCCCCAGCATTTT
v_gene: TRBV12-5
d_gene: -
j_gene: TRBJ1-5
abundance: few

CDR3aa: CASSSSGQYETQYF
CDR3nt: TGTGCCAGCAGCTCCTCGGGACAATACGAGACCCAGTACTTC
v_gene: TRBV11-1
d_gene: -
j_gene: TRBJ2-5
abundance: -

CDR3aa: CASIPGGDQPQHF
CDR3nt: TGCGCCAGCATACCGGGGGGGGACCAGCCCCAGCATTTT
v_gene: TRBV10-1
d_gene: -
j_gene: TRBJ1-5
abundance: once

CDR3aa: CAWSARTGGGLSYNSPLHF
CDR3nt: TGTGCCTGGAGTGCGCGGACAGGGGGCGGTTTGTCCTATAATTCACCCCTCCACTTT
v_gene: TRBV30
d_gene: TRBD1
j_gene: TRBJ1-6
abundance: -

CDR3aa: CASSLSRRDRAKF
CDR3nt: TGTGCCAGCAGCTTAAGCAGGCGGGACAGGGCGAAGTTC
v_gene: TRBV7-8
d_gene: TRBD1
j_gene: TRBJ2-7
abundance: -

CDR3aa: CASSGQRSSYNEQFF
CDR3nt: TGTGCCAGCAGTGGACAGCGGAGCTCCTACAATGAGCAGTTCTTC
v_gene: TRBV2
d_gene: -
j_gene: TRBJ2-1
abundance: -

CDR3aa: CASSPPGGTPLHF
CDR3nt: TGTGCCAGCAGCCCGCCGGGGGGGACACCCCTCCACTTT
v_gene: TRBV5-4
d_gene: -
j_gene: TRBJ1-6
abundance: -

CDR3aa: CASSGYQGRDGYTF
CDR3nt: TGTGCCAGCAGTGGGTACCAGGGAAGAGATGGCTACACCTTC
v_gene: TRBV6-1
d_gene: -
j_gene: TRBJ1-2
abundance: -

CDR3aa: CASSRGLARSNTGELFF
CDR3nt: TGCGCCAGCAGCCGCGGACTCGCACGATCGAACACCGGGGAGCTGTTTTTT
v_gene: TRBV4-1
d_gene: -
j_gene: TRBJ2-2
abundance: -

CDR3aa: CASSSPGGNSPLHF
CDR3nt: TGTGCCAGCAGCTCACCAGGGGGGAATTCACCCCTCCACTTT
v_gene: TRBV5-5
d_gene: TRBD1
j_gene: TRBJ1-6
abundance: -

CDR3aa: CSALGTEKSNYGYTF
CDR3nt: TGCAGCGCCCTGGGGACGGAAAAGTCTAACTATGGCTACACCTTC
v_gene: TRBV29-1
d_gene: -
j_gene: TRBJ1-2
abundance: -

CDR3aa: CASSEIGGGYEQYF
CDR3nt: TGTGCCAGCAGTGAAATCGGCGGTGGCTACGAGCAGTACTTC
v_gene: TRBV6-1
d_gene: -
j_gene: TRBJ2-7
abundance: -